A single sample gave rise to the 21 T cell receptor beta chains below, sequenced in a study of shared clonotypes between healthy human individuals. Assay used: immunoSEQ multiplex PCR; TCRdb lists only in-frame clones, some missing. The repertoire holds approximately 2,000,000 clones, 85% to 95% seen once, with 0.37% in the top ten. The source material was naive CD4+ T cells from PBMCs. As to subset: CD45RA+ positively selected. These TCRs come from a man between 18 and 29 years old in good health. Some clones in this sample may be carry-over from other donors' samples.

The chain joins TRBV5-1 to TRBJ2-7; D not certain. CDR1 SGHRS and CDR2 YFSETQ come from the germline V gene. The CDR3 contains 15 residues. V lost 2 bases to trimming and J lost 6 bases, with 18 bases between them. DNA of the CDR3: TGCGCCAGCAGCTTTGACCGCCGGATTTGGGGCGAGCAGTACTTC. Protein: CASSFDRRIWGEQYF.

This clone came up once. This chain joins TRBV29-1 and TRBJ2-2; the D call may be TRBD1 or TRBD2 (5 bases each). This CDR3 has 15 amino acids. CDR1 and CDR2 (germline): SQVTM, ANQGSEA. V dropped 7 bases and J dropped 7 bases, with 22 bases sitting between them. The CDR3 here is CSALRGPGQIGELFF. For the CDR3, the DNA is TGCAGCGCCCTAAGGGGACCCGGGCAGATCGGGGAGCTGTTTTTT.

In DNA, the CDR3 is TGTGCCAGCAGTATCGGGACAGGGGGTTCCTACGAGCAGTACTTC. This sequence encodes CASSIGTGGSYEQYF. This chain joins TRBV2 and TRBJ2-7, with TRBD1 matching 11 bases. V lost 5 bases and J lost 1; bases outside the gene matches: 4. The CDR3 covers 15 residues. Germline CDR1 reads SNHLY; CDR2 reads FYNNEI. Looking up the rest from reference TRBV2 and TRBJ2-7 gives the full variable domain: EPEVTQTPSHQVTQMGQEVILRCVPISNHLYFYWYRQILGQKVEFLVSFYNNEISEKSEIFDDQFSVERPDGSNFTLKIRSTKLEDSAMYFCASSIGTGGSYEQYFGPGTRLTVT.

J is TRBJ2-1 and V is TRBV4-1; D uncertain. The V end lost 4 bases, the J end lost 9 bases, and 13 bases lay between the germline ends. CDR3 length: 13 residues. The germline V gene encodes CDR1 MGHRA and CDR2 YSYEKL. The CDR3 bases are TGCGCCAGCAGCCTCGGGCTTCAGGTTGAGCAGTTCTTC. The encoded protein is CASSLGLQVEQFF.

Here the CDR3 reads CASSSPDRGETQYF. In DNA form, the CDR3 reads TGTGCCAGCAGCTCCCCGGACAGGGGGGAGACCCAGTACTTC. This chain connects TRBV7-3 to TRBJ2-5, with 10 bases fitting TRBD1. After removal of 4 bases from V and 5 bases from J, the junction contained 4 bases not matched to a gene. Per the germline V gene, CDR1 is SGHTA and CDR2 is FQGTGA. CDR3 length: 14 residues. Full variable domain (missing parts from reference TRBV7-3 and TRBJ2-5): GAGVSQTPSNKVTEKGKYVELRCDPISGHTALYWYRQSLGQGPEFLIYFQGTGAADDSGLPNDRFFAVRPEGSVSTLKIQRTERGDSAVYLCASSSPDRGETQYFGPGTRLLVL.

The count of this clone is one. V gene TRBV10-3 combines with J gene TRBJ2-1; 9 positions match TRBD1. The CDR3 is 16 residues long. V was pared by 2 bases and J by 0 bases, with 2 bases of the junction left unmatched. Germline lookup yields CDR1 ENHRY and CDR2 SYGVKD. The CDR3 reads CAISEPGQGSYNEQFF. CDR3 in DNA: TGTGCCATCAGTGAGCCGGGACAGGGCTCCTACAATGAGCAGTTCTTC.

The chain recombines TRBV19 with TRBJ1-4, with D unresolved. Germline V CDR1 and CDR2: LNHDA, SQIVND (reference sequence). V dropped 3 bases and J dropped 0 bases, with 2 bases sitting between them. The CDR3 consists of 13 residues. This CDR3 is CASSIATNEKLFF. CDR3 DNA sequence: TGTGCCAGTAGTATTGCAACTAATGAAAAACTGTTTTTT.

The chain couples TRBV5-1 to TRBJ2-7; possible D gene TRBD1, 7 bases. There are 13 residues in the CDR3. The germline CDR1 and CDR2 sequences are SGHRS and YFSETQ. V lost 7 bases, J lost 0 bases, and 11 bases lay in between. Here the CDR3 reads CASGGDSSYEQYF. The CDR3 region has the DNA TGCGCCAGCGGCGGGGACAGCTCCTACGAGCAGTACTTC.

The genes are TRBV2 and TRBJ1-3; D remains unclear. Germline V gene sequence: CDR1 SNHLY, CDR2 FYNNEI. The CDR3 runs 12 residues. Trimming took 4 bases from V and 9 from J, leaving 10 bases between them. CDR3 sequence reads: CASSGEQTTIYF. The CDR3 region has the DNA TGTGCCAGCAGTGGCGAACAAACCACCATATATTTT.

This clone was recorded once. This chain uses TRBV5-1 with TRBJ2-7; D uncertain. The CDR3 runs to 15 residues. Trimming left V 0 bases short and J 1 base short, with 11 bases between. CDR1 and CDR2 (germline): SGHRS, YFSETQ. DNA of the CDR3: TGCGCCAGCAGCTTGGCGCCCGCCGGATCCTACGAGCAGTACTTC. Translating gives CASSLAPAGSYEQYF.

The chain links TRBV7-9 to TRBJ1-1; no definite D call. V lost 7 bases to trimming and J lost 5 bases, with 8 bases between them. Germline CDR1 reads SEHNR; CDR2 reads FQNEAQ (reference sequence). This CDR3 comprises 11 residues. CDR3 nucleotides: TGTGCCAGCAACTCGGATACTGAAGCTTTCTTT. Its protein is CASNSDTEAFF.

The chain couples TRBV5-6 to TRBJ2-1, with 7 positions matching TRBD1. This CDR3 contains 15 residues. Germline CDR1 and CDR2: SGHDT and YYEEEE. V was clipped by 5 bases and J by 4 bases; unmatched bases: 9. CDR3 sequence: CASRRGQVTYNEQFF. The CDR3 coding sequence is TGTGCCAGCAGGCGCGGACAGGTGACTTACAATGAGCAGTTCTTC. Filled out from reference TRBV5-6 and TRBJ2-1, the complete variable domain reads DAGVTQSPTHLIKTRGQQVTLRCSPKSGHDTVSWYQQALGQGPQFIFQYYEEEERQRGNFPDRFSGHQFPNYSSELNVNALLLGDSALYLCASRRGQVTYNEQFFGPGTRLTVL.

This clone has more than one count but fewer than ten. V usage is TRBV2 and J usage is TRBJ1-1; a weak D match, TRBD1 (5 bases). V gave up 8 bases and J gave up 10 bases, with 11 bases separating them. Germline CDR1 is SNHLY and CDR2 is FYNNEI. This CDR3 has 10 amino acids. The CDR3 sequence is CASGGGGAFF. CDR3 in DNA: TGTGCCAGCGGGGGAGGTGGAGCTTTCTTT.

The V call is TRBV28, the J call TRBJ1-1; the D gene is possibly TRBD1 (6 bases). The CDR3 consists of 13 residues. Germline V gene sequence: CDR1 MDHEN, CDR2 SYDVKM. Trimming took off 6 bases at V and 11 bases at J, with 19 bases between the two ends. In DNA, the CDR3 is TGTGCCAGCAGGAAGACGGCCGGGACATTGGCTTTCTTT. Its translation is CASRKTAGTLAFF.

The V call is TRBV25-1, the J call TRBJ2-3; 11 bases are a match to TRBD2. CDR1 MGHDK and CDR2 SYGVNS come from the germline V gene. The ends lost 2 bases at V and 4 bases at J; junction bases unmatched: 5. This CDR3 is built from 16 residues. CDR3: CASSEKVLAGADTQYF. The CDR3 region has the DNA TGTGCCAGCAGTGAAAAAGTACTAGCGGGAGCAGATACGCAGTATTTT.

Concerning this clone: Different DNA sequences within this sample yield the same CDR3. The chain couples TRBV29-1 to TRBJ2-5; possible D gene TRBD2, 5 bases. The germline V and J ends were trimmed by 3 bases and 5 bases, with 10 bases remaining between them. CDR1 is SQVTM, CDR2 ANQGSEA, per germline. The CDR3 has 12 residues. The chain's CDR3 is CSVDGGRETQYF. In DNA form, the CDR3 reads TGCAGCGTTGACGGAGGTAGGGAGACCCAGTACTTC.

The CDR3, as DNA: TGTGCCAGCTCACCACCGAACCGCTGGGCCAACGTCCTGACTTTC. Translating it yields CASSPPNRWANVLTF. This rearrangement joins TRBV18 to TRBJ2-6; no firm D call. The germline V gene encodes CDR1 KGHSH and CDR2 LQKENI. Trimming shortened V by 0 bases and J by 5 bases, and 8 bases separated the two germline ends. The CDR3 contains 15 residues.

This chain joins TRBV5-8 and TRBJ2-1; D perhaps matches TRBD2 (5 bases). Trimming cost V 0 bases and J 8 bases, with 18 bases left between them. CDR3 length: 16 amino acids. The germline CDR1 and CDR2 sequences are SGHTS and YDEGEE. This CDR3 is CASSLVRGLGVDEQFF. CDR3 sequence (DNA): TGTGCCAGCAGCTTGGTACGGGGTCTAGGTGTGGATGAGCAGTTCTTC.

As for this clone: Additional DNA sequences in this sample encode the identical CDR3. Written as DNA, the CDR3 is TGTGCCAGCAGCGTAGGCCAGGGTTCCTACAATGAGCAGTTCTTC. This codes for CASSVGQGSYNEQFF. J is TRBJ2-1 and V is TRBV9; D is possibly TRBD1 (5 bases). The CDR3 runs to 15 residues. The V gene lost 0 bases and the J gene lost 1 base, with 8 bases spanning the gap. Germline V gene data show CDR1 as SGDLS and CDR2 as YYNGEE.

This chain uses TRBV18 with TRBJ2-5; 13 bases map to TRBD2. The V gene's germline CDR1 is KGHSH and CDR2 LQKENI. CDR3 length: 17 amino acids. J lost 4 bases, V lost 3 bases, and 8 bases had no gene match. DNA for the CDR3: TGTGCCAGCTCACCGGACGGACTAGCGGGAGTGGGAGAGACCCAGTACTTC. As protein: CASSPDGLAGVGETQYF.

The genes are TRBV27 and TRBJ1-3, with D unclear. V was cut by 5 bases and J by 0 bases, with 14 bases left in between. Per the germline V gene, CDR1 is MNHEY and CDR2 is SMNVEV (reference sequence). CDR3 length: 16 residues. CDR3 protein: CASSPAGRSSGNTIYF. CDR3 nucleotide sequence: TGTGCCAGCAGTCCCGCGGGCAGAAGCTCTGGAAACACCATATATTTT.